This T cell receptor beta chain was identified during a study of identical twins. The CDR3 spans 15 residues. Germline CDR1 is MGHRA and CDR2 is YSYEKL. The junction had 10 bases not matched to a gene; V was cut back by 4 bases and J by 7 bases. MiXCR was run by TCRdb on the 5' RACE reads, yielding one entry per CDR3 protein. The sample records 1,800,000 or so distinct CDR3 sequences, under 35% being singletons. Sample: cord blood. V and J are TRBV4-1 and TRBJ2-7; TRBD1 aligns across 10 bases. The sequence was collected from a newborn girl in good health. Here the CDR3 reads CASSLPGTGVNEQYF. In nucleotides, the CDR3 is TGCGCCAGCAGCCTGCCCGGGACAGGGGTAAATGAGCAGTACTTC.